This TCR beta chain was captured in a study of cytomegalovirus exposure and HLA in healthy donors. Study in general: Earlier, about 180 million T cells were analyzed, and some 120 million unique TCR beta sequences were found among them.

The germline CDR1 and CDR2 sequences are SGHVS and FNYEAQ. CDR3 length: 15 residues. V lost 5 bases to trimming and J lost 2 bases; unmatched junction nucleotides: 6. The PCR contained 60 Vbeta and 13 Jbeta primers. Libraries were prepared by immunoSEQ multiplex PCR; TCRdb keeps only in-frame clonotypes and omits some of them. The sample shows approximately 160,000 clones, roughly 80% of them seen only once. This TCR was sampled from a human donor in good health. The sample comprised PBMCs. V and J are TRBV7-6 and TRBJ2-3, with TRBD2 identical over 8 bases. Here the CDR3 reads CASSPQTSVTDTQYF. The CDR3 DNA follows: TGTGCCAGCAGCCCCCAGACTAGCGTCACAGATACGCAGTATTTT.